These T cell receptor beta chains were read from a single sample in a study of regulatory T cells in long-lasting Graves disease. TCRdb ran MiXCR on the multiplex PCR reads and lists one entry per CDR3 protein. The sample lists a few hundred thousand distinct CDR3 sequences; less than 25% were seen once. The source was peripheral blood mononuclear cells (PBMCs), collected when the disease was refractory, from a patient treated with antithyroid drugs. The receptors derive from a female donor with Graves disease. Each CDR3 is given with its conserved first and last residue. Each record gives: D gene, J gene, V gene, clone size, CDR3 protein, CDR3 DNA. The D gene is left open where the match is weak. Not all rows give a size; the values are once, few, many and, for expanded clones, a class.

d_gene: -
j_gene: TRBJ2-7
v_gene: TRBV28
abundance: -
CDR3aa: CASSLDGVSYEQYF
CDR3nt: TGTGCCAGCAGTTTAGATGGGGTCTCCTACGAGCAGTACTTC

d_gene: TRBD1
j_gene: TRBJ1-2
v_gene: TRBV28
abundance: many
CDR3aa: CASSYHPGGRDYGYTF
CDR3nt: TGTGCCAGCAGCTATCACCCAGGGGGACGGGACTATGGCTACACCTTC

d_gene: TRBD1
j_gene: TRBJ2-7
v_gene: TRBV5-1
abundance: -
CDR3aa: CASTGTGVHEQYF
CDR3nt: TGCGCCAGCACCGGGACAGGGGTGCACGAGCAGTACTTC

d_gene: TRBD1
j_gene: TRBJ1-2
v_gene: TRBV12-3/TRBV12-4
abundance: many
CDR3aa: CASSLGTGLTYGYTF
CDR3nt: TGTGCCAGCAGTTTAGGGACAGGACTTACCTATGGCTACACCTTC

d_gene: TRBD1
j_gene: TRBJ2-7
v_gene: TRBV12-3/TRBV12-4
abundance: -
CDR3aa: CASSPLGTGGNEQYF
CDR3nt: TGTGCCAGCAGTCCACTCGGGACAGGGGGAAACGAGCAGTACTTC

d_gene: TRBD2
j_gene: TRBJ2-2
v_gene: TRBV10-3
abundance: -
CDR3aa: CAISIQPSGSPNTGELFF
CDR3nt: TGTGCCATCTCCATCCAGCCAAGCGGGAGCCCGAACACCGGGGAGCTGTTTTTT

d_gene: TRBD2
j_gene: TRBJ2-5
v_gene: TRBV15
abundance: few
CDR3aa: CATSRAALAGEETQYF
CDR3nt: TGTGCCACCAGCAGGGCAGCGTTAGCGGGAGAAGAGACCCAGTACTTC

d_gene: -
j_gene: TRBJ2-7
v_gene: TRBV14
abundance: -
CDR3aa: CASSQDLVRAYEQYF
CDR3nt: TGTGCCAGCAGCCAAGATCTGGTCAGGGCCTACGAGCAGTACTTC

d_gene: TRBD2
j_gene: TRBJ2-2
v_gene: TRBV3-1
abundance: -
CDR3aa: CASSKGLAGVTGELFF
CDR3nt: TGTGCCAGCAGCAAGGGACTAGCGGGAGTCACCGGGGAGCTGTTTTTT

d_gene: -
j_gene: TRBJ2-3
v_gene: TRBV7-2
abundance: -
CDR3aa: CASSAGPPSTDTQYF
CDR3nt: TGTGCCAGCAGCGCAGGACCTCCGAGCACAGATACGCAGTATTTT

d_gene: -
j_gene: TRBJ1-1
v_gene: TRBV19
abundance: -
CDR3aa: CASSIGKGVEAFF
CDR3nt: TGTGCCAGTAGTATAGGGAAGGGAGTCGAAGCTTTCTTT

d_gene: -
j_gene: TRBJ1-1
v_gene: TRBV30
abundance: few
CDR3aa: CAWGTGQPGTEAFF
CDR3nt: TGTGCCTGGGGAACGGGACAACCGGGTACTGAAGCTTTCTTT

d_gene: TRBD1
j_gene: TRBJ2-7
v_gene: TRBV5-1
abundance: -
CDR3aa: CASQPNTGTGGYEQYF
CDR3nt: TGCGCCAGCCAACCCAACACCGGGACAGGGGGCTACGAGCAGTACTTC

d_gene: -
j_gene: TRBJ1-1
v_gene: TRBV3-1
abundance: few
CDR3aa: CASSQGVFGRGSTEAFF
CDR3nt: TGTGCCAGCAGCCAAGGCGTCTTCGGTCGAGGATCCACTGAAGCTTTCTTT

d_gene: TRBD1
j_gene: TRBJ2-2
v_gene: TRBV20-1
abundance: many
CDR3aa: CSAKPSKPGQSSGELFF
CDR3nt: TGCAGTGCCAAACCTTCTAAACCGGGACAGTCGTCCGGGGAGCTGTTTTTT

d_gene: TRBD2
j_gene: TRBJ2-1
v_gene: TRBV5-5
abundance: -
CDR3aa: CASSLLVAGSYNEQFF
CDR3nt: TGTGCCAGCAGCTTGTTGGTAGCGGGCTCCTACAATGAGCAGTTCTTC